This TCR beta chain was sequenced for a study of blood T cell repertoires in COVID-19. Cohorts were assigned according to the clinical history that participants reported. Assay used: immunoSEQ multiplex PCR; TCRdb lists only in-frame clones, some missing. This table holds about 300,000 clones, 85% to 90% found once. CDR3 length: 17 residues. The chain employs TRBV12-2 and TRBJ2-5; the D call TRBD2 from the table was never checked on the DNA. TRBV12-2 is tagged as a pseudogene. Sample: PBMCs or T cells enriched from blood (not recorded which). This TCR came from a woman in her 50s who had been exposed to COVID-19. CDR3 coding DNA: TGTGCAAGTCGCTTAGACCCCCATAAGGCACGGGTAGAGACCCAGTACTTC. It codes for CASRLDPHKARVETQYF.